The 21 T cell receptor beta chains listed next were all sequenced from one sample in a study of PD-1 blockade in classical Hodgkin lymphoma (dated by TCRdb to 2020 to 2021). This specimen's time point label, interpreted: cycle 4 day 1 (C4D1), after less than 7 weeks of nivolumab. Every trial patient had relapsed after autologous stem cell transplantation, and cohorts A, B and C differed in prior brentuximab vedotin exposure. The method was the immunoSEQ multiplex PCR assay. TCRdb obtained this table from immuneACCESS and retained in-frame rearrangements with V and J assigned. These tables miss some clones; where compared with another copy, unresolved V genes account for less than half of the shortfall, and the remainder is unexplained. This sample has 43,000 or so clones in its table, and roughly 78% of those were observed once. The ten largest clones represent around a third of the sample. The specimen was peripheral blood mononuclear cells (PBMCs), collected before the fourth cycle of nivolumab. The receptor source for this set is a human donor with classical Hodgkin lymphoma.

The J gene is TRBJ2-3, the V gene TRBV9; TRBD2 matches 9 bases. Trimming cost V 0 bases and J 1 base; bases outside gene matches: 0. Germline-derived CDR1 and CDR2 are SGDLS and YYNGEE. The CDR3 runs 15 residues. Here the CDR3 reads CASSVASGGTDTQYF. CDR3 nucleotides: TGTGCCAGCAGCGTAGCTAGCGGGGGCACAGATACGCAGTATTTT.

The V call is TRBV9, the J call TRBJ1-1; D call uncertain. The CDR3 covers 13 residues. Germline assignment: CDR1 SGDLS and CDR2 YYNGEE. Trimming took off 4 bases at V and 1 base at J, with 8 bases between the two ends. CDR3: CASSPEANTEAFF. As DNA, the CDR3 is TGTGCCAGCAGCCCTGAAGCGAACACTGAAGCTTTCTTT.

The chain couples TRBV5-1 to TRBJ2-3; the match to TRBD1 covers 10 bases. This CDR3 comprises 15 residues. Germline trimming cut 2 bases from V and 5 bases from J; bases unmatched to any gene: 5. Germline values: CDR1 SGHRS, CDR2 YFSETQ. The CDR3 spells CASSFGQGEGDTQYF. The CDR3 nucleotides read TGCGCCAGCAGCTTTGGACAGGGGGAAGGAGATACGCAGTATTTT. The full variable domain, completed using reference TRBV5-1 and TRBJ2-3, is KAGVTQTPRYLIKTRGQQVTLSCSPISGHRSVSWYQQTPGQGLQFLFEYFSETQRNKGNFPGRFSGRQFSNSRSEMNVSTLELGDSALYLCASSFGQGEGDTQYFGPGTRLTVL.

This rearrangement joins TRBV9 to TRBJ2-1, with D maybe TRBD2 (7 bases). Germline CDR1 SGDLS, CDR2 YYNGEE. CDR3 length: 18 amino acids. Trimming cost V 4 bases and J 5 bases, with 25 bases left between them. CDR3 sequence: CASSQRKKNREGDNEQFF. The CDR3 DNA reads as TGTGCCAGCAGCCAAAGAAAAAAAAACAGGGAGGGGGACAATGAGCAGTTCTTC.

The gene calls are TRBV2 and TRBJ1-2, with a weak D call TRBD1 (5 bases). Looked up from germline, CDR1 is SNHLY and CDR2 is FYNNEI. The CDR3 extends over 15 amino acids. V was shortened by 2 bases and J by 4 bases, with 14 bases between the two germline ends. The CDR3 here is CASSEMGGTGYGYTF. The DNA of the CDR3 is TGTGCCAGCAGTGAAATGGGGGGGACGGGCTATGGCTACACCTTC.

The chain couples TRBV6-5 to TRBJ1-3; a possible D gene is TRBD1 (5 bases). V was cut by 1 base and J by 7 bases, with 11 bases left in between. The CDR3 totals 14 residues. Germline V gene data show CDR1 as MNHEY and CDR2 as SVGAGI. In DNA, the CDR3 is TGTGCCAGCAGTTACTTCAGCCGGGGGAACACCATATATTTT. The encoded protein is CASSYFSRGNTIYF.

The V call is TRBV19, the J call TRBJ2-1; D possibly corresponds to TRBD1 (6 bases). The CDR3 runs to 15 residues. The V and J ends lost 5 bases and 6 bases respectively, with 17 bases between them. CDR1 is LNHDA and CDR2 is SQIVND in the germline V gene (reference sequence). The CDR3 here is CASSPQGRLGNEQFF. The DNA of the CDR3 is TGTGCCAGTAGTCCGCAGGGGCGTTTAGGCAATGAGCAGTTCTTC. The whole variable domain, remainder taken from reference TRBV19 and TRBJ2-1, is DGGITQSPKYLFRKEGQNVTLSCEQNLNHDAMYWYRQDPGQGLRLIYYSQIVNDFQKGDIAEGYSVSREKKESFPLTVTSAQKNPTAFYLCASSPQGRLGNEQFFGPGTRLTVL.

The chain joins TRBV10-3 to TRBJ1-1; D is undetermined. CDR3 length: 13 residues. Trimming took off 4 bases at V and 4 bases at J, with 10 bases between the two ends. CDR1 is ENHRY and CDR2 is SYGVKD in the germline V gene. The CDR3 region is CAISGVAGTEAFF. The CDR3, as DNA: TGTGCCATCAGTGGTGTCGCGGGCACTGAAGCTTTCTTT.

This chain uses TRBV7-2 with TRBJ2-5; tentatively, D is TRBD1 (6 bases). The CDR3 totals 16 residues. V was shortened by 1 base and J by 5 bases, with 17 bases between the two germline ends. Looked up from germline, CDR1 is SGHTA and CDR2 is FQGNSA. CDR3 loop: CASSLGSAGQWETQYF. In DNA form, the CDR3 reads TGTGCCAGCAGCTTAGGTTCGGCTGGACAGTGGGAGACCCAGTACTTC.

The chain employs TRBV27 and TRBJ2-3, with a weak D call TRBD2 (6 bases). CDR1 and CDR2 (germline): MNHEY, SMNVEV (reference sequence). The CDR3 is 15 residues long. Trimming took 5 bases from V and 0 from J, leaving 12 bases between them. As DNA, the CDR3 is TGTGCCAGCAGTCGGAAGCGGGTTAGCACAGATACGCAGTATTTT. Its protein is CASSRKRVSTDTQYF.

This clone was counted a few times. The V and J genes are TRBV5-8 and TRBJ2-5; D might be TRBD1 (5 bases). Trimming removed 0 bases from V and 7 bases from J, with 16 bases in between. Germline V CDR1 and CDR2: SGHTS, YDEGEE. The CDR3 runs 15 residues. CDR3 nucleotide sequence: TGTGCCAGCAGCTTGGAAGGTTCAGGGAAGGGGACCCAGTACTTC. This gives the protein CASSLEGSGKGTQYF.

The J gene is TRBJ2-7, the V gene TRBV6-5, with no clear D. CDR3 length: 13 amino acids. Trimming shortened V by 0 bases and J by 0 bases, and 3 bases separated the two germline ends. CDR1 and CDR2 (germline): MNHEY, SVGAGI. The CDR3 bases are TGTGCCAGCAGTTACTCTTCCTCCTACGAGCAGTACTTC. Protein: CASSYSSSYEQYF.

The V gene is TRBV2, the J gene TRBJ2-7; no firm D call. There are 12 residues in the CDR3. Trimming left V 6 bases short and J 3 bases short, with 9 bases between. Germline V gene sequence: CDR1 SNHLY, CDR2 FYNNEI. The DNA of the CDR3 is TGTGCCAGCAGGTACGCGAACTACGAGCAGTACTTC. Translation: CASRYANYEQYF.

J is TRBJ2-3 and V is TRBV5-1, with D perhaps assigned TRBD1 or TRBD2 (7 bases each). The CDR3 has 15 residues. Trimming took off 3 bases at V and 5 bases at J, with 16 bases between the two ends. Germline values: CDR1 SGHRS, CDR2 YFSETQ. The CDR3 sequence: CASSSQGGREDTQYF. The CDR3 bases are TGCGCCAGCAGCTCTCAGGGGGGGCGTGAAGATACGCAGTATTTT. The full variable domain, in which reference TRBV5-1 and TRBJ2-3 provide the parts outside the CDR3, is KAGVTQTPRYLIKTRGQQVTLSCSPISGHRSVSWYQQTPGQGLQFLFEYFSETQRNKGNFPGRFSGRQFSNSRSEMNVSTLELGDSALYLCASSSQGGREDTQYFGPGTRLTVL.

The chain employs TRBV19 and TRBJ1-2, with no clear D. There are 13 residues in the CDR3. Germline loops: CDR1 LNHDA, CDR2 SQIVND (reference sequence). V dropped 3 bases and J dropped 7 bases, with 12 bases sitting between them. CDR3 nucleotides: TGTGCCAGTAGTATCGTGGGCCTGGGTGGCTACACCTTC. Its protein is CASSIVGLGGYTF.

In DNA form, the CDR3 reads TGTGCCAGCAGCTTAGAGGCCTTGGGGACCGGGGAGCTGTTTTTT. It codes for CASSLEALGTGELFF. The chain couples TRBV11-3 to TRBJ2-2; no definite D call. Trimming left V 0 bases short and J 5 bases short, with 10 bases between. The CDR3 spans 15 residues. CDR1 is SGHNT, CDR2 YENEEA, per germline.

The CDR3 region has the DNA TGTGCCAGTAGTATAGGATCGGCCCCGGGGGTAGACTATGGCTACACCTTC. Translation: CASSIGSAPGVDYGYTF. V usage is TRBV19 and J usage is TRBJ1-2; TRBD1 might be the D (5 bases). The germline V gene encodes CDR1 LNHDA and CDR2 SQIVND (reference sequence). The CDR3 length is 17 residues. The V end lost 1 base, the J end lost 3 bases, and 18 bases lay between the germline ends.

This clone was seen a few times. The chain links TRBV27 to TRBJ2-4; D possibly corresponds to TRBD2 (7 bases). The CDR3 length is 14 residues. V gave up 0 bases and J gave up 7 bases, with 10 bases separating them. The V gene's germline CDR1 is MNHEY and CDR2 SMNVEV (reference sequence). DNA for the CDR3: TGTGCCAGCAGTTTATCGGGGGGGGCTAACATTCAGTACTTC. Protein product: CASSLSGGANIQYF.

The chain combines TRBV6-5 with TRBJ2-1; a weak D match, TRBD1 (5 bases). Germline lookup yields CDR1 MNHEY and CDR2 SVGAGI. V shed 7 bases and J shed 4 bases, with 11 bases lying between them. This CDR3 is 13 amino acids long. CDR3 coding DNA: TGTGCCAGCACCCAGGGTCCTTACAATGAGCAGTTCTTC. Its protein product is CASTQGPYNEQFF.

J is TRBJ2-5 and V is TRBV7-8; TRBD2 matches 10 bases. After removal of 4 bases from V and 4 bases from J, the junction contained 6 bases not matched to a gene. The CDR3 is 15 amino acids. The germline CDR1 and CDR2 sequences are SGHVS and FQNEAQ. This CDR3 reads CASSWISGGGETQYF. CDR3 nucleotide sequence: TGTGCCAGCAGCTGGATAAGCGGGGGGGGAGAGACCCAGTACTTC.

J is TRBJ1-1 and V is TRBV7-2; possible D gene TRBD1, 6 bases. Germline CDR1 and CDR2: SGHTA and FQGNSA. Trimming took off 1 base at V and 5 bases at J, with 11 bases between the two ends. The CDR3 loop spans 14 amino acids. The CDR3 nucleotides are TGTGCCAGCAGCTTAGACAGGGTGGTAACTGAAGCTTTCTTT. It specifies CASSLDRVVTEAFF. The full variable domain, completed using reference TRBV7-2 and TRBJ1-1, is GAGVSQSPSNKVTEKGKDVELRCDPISGHTALYWYRQSLGQGLEFLIYFQGNSAPDKSGLPSDRFSAERTGGSVSTLTIQRTQQEDSAVYLCASSLDRVVTEAFFGQGTRLTVV.